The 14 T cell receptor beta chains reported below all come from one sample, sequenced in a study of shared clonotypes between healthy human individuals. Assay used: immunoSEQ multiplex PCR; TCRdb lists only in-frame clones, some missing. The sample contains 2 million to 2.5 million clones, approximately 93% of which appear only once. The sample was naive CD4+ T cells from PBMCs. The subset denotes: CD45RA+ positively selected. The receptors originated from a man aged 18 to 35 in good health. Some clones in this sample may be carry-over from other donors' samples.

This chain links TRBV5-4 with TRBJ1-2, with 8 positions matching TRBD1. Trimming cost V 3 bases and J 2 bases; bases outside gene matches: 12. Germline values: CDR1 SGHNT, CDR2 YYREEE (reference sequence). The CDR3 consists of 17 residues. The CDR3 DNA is TGTGCCAGCAGCTCGGGAAGGCAGGGGGCACTAAACTATGGCTACACCTTC. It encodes CASSSGRQGALNYGYTF.

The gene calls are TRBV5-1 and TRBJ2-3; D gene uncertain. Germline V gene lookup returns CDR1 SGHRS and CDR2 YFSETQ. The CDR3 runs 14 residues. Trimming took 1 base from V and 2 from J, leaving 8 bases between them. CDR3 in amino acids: CASSLWLITDTQYF. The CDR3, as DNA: TGCGCCAGCAGCTTGTGGCTAATCACAGATACGCAGTATTTT. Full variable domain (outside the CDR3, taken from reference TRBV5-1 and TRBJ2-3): KAGVTQTPRYLIKTRGQQVTLSCSPISGHRSVSWYQQTPGQGLQFLFEYFSETQRNKGNFPGRFSGRQFSNSRSEMNVSTLELGDSALYLCASSLWLITDTQYFGPGTRLTVL.

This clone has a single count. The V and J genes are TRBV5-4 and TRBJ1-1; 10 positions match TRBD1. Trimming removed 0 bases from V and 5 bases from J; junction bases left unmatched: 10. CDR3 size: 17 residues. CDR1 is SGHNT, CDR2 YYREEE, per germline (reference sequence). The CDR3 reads CASSLGWDRGIGTEAFF. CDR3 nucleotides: TGTGCCAGCAGCTTGGGATGGGACAGGGGAATAGGAACTGAAGCTTTCTTT.

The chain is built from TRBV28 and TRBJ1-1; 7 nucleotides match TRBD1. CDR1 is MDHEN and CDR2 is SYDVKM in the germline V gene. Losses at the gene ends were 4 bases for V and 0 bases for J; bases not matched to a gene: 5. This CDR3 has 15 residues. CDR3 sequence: CASSSTGALNTEAFF. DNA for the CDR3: TGTGCCAGCAGTTCAACAGGGGCCCTGAACACTGAAGCTTTCTTT.

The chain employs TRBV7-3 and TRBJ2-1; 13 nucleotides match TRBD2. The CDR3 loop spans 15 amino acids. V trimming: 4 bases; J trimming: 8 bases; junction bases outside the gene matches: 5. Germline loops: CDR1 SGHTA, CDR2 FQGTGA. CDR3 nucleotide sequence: TGTGCCAGCAGCTGGACTAGCGGGAGTGTCTATGAGCAGTTCTTC. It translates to CASSWTSGSVYEQFF.

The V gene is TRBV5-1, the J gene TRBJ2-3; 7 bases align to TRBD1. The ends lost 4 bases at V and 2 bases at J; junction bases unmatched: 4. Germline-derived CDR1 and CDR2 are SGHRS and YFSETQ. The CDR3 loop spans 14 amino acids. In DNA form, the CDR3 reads TGCGCCAGCAGCCCGGGACAGCCCACAGATACGCAGTATTTT. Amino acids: CASSPGQPTDTQYF.

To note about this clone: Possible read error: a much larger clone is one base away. CDR3 nucleotides: TGTGCCAGCAGCTTGAGGGGGAACACAGATACGCAGTATTTT. Protein sequence: CASSLRGNTDTQYF. The chain uses TRBV5-5 and TRBJ2-3; weak D call: TRBD1 (6 bases). V was trimmed by 1 base and J by 2 bases, leaving 8 bases between them. From germline, CDR1 is SGHKS and CDR2 YYEKEE (reference sequence). CDR3 size: 14 residues. The whole variable domain, remainder taken from reference TRBV5-5 and TRBJ2-3, is DAGVTQSPTHLIKTRGQQVTLRCSPISGHKSVSWYQQVLGQGPQFIFQYYEKEERGRGNFPDRFSARQFPNYSSELNVNALLLGDSALYLCASSLRGNTDTQYFGPGTRLTVL.

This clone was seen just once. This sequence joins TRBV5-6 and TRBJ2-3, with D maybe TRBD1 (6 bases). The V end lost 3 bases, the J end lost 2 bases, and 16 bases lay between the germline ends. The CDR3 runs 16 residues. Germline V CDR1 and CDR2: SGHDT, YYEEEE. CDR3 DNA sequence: TGTGCCAGCAGCTCGATTTCAGGGGTTTACACAGATACGCAGTATTTT. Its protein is CASSSISGVYTDTQYF.

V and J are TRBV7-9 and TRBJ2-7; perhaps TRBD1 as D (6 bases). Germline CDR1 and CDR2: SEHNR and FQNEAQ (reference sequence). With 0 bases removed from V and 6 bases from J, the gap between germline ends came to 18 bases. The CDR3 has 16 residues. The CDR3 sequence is CASSLANLPQGSEQYF. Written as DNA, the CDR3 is TGTGCCAGCAGCTTAGCGAATCTCCCACAGGGATCCGAGCAGTACTTC.

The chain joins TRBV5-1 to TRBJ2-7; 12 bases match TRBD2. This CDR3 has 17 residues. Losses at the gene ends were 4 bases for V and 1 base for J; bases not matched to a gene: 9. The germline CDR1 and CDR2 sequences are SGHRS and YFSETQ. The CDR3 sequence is CASSPVLTSGGSYEQYF. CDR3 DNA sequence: TGCGCCAGCAGCCCCGTCCTGACTAGCGGGGGATCCTACGAGCAGTACTTC.

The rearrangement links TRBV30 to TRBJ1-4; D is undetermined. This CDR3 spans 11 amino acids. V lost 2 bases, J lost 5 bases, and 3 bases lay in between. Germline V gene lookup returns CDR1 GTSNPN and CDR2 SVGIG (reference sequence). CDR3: CAWSRNEKLFF. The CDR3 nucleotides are TGTGCCTGGAGTCGAAATGAAAAACTGTTTTTT.

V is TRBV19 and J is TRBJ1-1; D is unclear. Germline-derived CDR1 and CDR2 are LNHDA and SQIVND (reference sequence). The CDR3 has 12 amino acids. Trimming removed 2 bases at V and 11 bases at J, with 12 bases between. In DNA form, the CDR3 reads TGTGCCAGTAGTATAACCGGACCCCGGGCTTTCTTT. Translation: CASSITGPRAFF.

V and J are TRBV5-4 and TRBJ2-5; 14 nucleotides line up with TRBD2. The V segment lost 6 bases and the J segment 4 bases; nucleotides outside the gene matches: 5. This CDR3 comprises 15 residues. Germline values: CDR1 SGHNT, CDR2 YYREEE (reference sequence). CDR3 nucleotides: TGTGCCAGCATGGGGACTAGCGGGAGTGCAGAGACCCAGTACTTC. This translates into CASMGTSGSAETQYF.

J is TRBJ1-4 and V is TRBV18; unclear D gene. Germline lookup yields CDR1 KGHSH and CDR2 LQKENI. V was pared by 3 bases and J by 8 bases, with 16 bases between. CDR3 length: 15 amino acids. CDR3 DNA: TGTGCCAGCTCACCCCCGGGAACTCCGGGGGAAAAACTGTTTTTT. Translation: CASSPPGTPGEKLFF.